This T cell receptor beta chain was obtained from a study of naive and memory T cell subsets. The treatment here: skin biopsy from PPD injection site in Mantoux-positive individual. The library had UMIs added by 3' ligation of an oligonucleotide to TCR cDNA. The SP2 primer and nested alpha and beta constant region primers amplified ligated cDNA in four rounds. TCRdb called the UMI-ligation and nested PCR reads again in MiXCR, with one record for every CDR3 protein. The repertoire consists of about 37,000 distinct CDR3 sequences, with more than 9.5% occurring once and the leading ten covering 3.5% to 5%. Trimming shortened V by 5 bases and J by 0 bases, and 15 bases separated the two germline ends. Germline CDR1 is MRHNA and CDR2 is SNTAGT. There are 16 residues in the CDR3. Concerning this clonotype itself: Its antigen is as yet unknown.

General study results and limits: Both skin biopsy types reportedly yielded TCRs, tuberculin sites far more.

The TCR was taken from an adult in good health. This material consisted of skin, taken from a tuberculin skin test site. The gene calls are TRBV6-4 and TRBJ2-3; unclear D gene. This chain's CDR3 is CASSPLGRTSTDTQYF. The CDR3 nucleotides are TGTGCCAGCAGTCCCCTCGGGCGCACTAGCACAGATACGCAGTATTTT.